This is a list of T cell receptor beta chains from one sample in a study of blood T cell repertoires in COVID-19. This table comes from immunoSEQ multiplex PCR, and its TCRdb copy is limited to in-frame clones, with some not included. The sample has 250,000 to 350,000 clones, more than 75% seen once. The sequenced sample consisted of peripheral blood. The receptors stem from a woman between 25 and 40 years old who had recovered from COVID-19. CDR3s include the opening cysteine and the closing phenylalanine or tryptophan. Each record gives: clone size, V gene, D gene, J gene, CDR3 protein, CDR3 DNA. The D gene is left open where the match is weak. The size entry is marked missing in some rows and otherwise reads once, few, many or a size class.

abundance: .; v_gene: TRBV18; d_gene: .; j_gene: TRBJ2-5; CDR3aa: CASSSGQSQETQYF; CDR3nt: TGTGCCAGCTCATCCGGACAGTCCCAAGAGACCCAGTACTTC
abundance: .; v_gene: TRBV19; d_gene: .; j_gene: TRBJ2-7; CDR3aa: CASRDGTYEQYF; CDR3nt: TGTGCCAGTAGAGACGGGACCTACGAGCAGTACTTC
abundance: once; v_gene: TRBV7-8; d_gene: TRBD1; j_gene: TRBJ2-1; CDR3aa: CASSLEGASYNEQFF; CDR3nt: TGTGCCAGCAGCTTAGAGGGGGCCTCCTACAATGAGCAGTTCTTC
abundance: .; v_gene: TRBV3-1/TRBV3-2; d_gene: TRBD2; j_gene: TRBJ2-5; CDR3aa: CASSQDGVGGPPLQETQYF; CDR3nt: TGTGCCAGCAGCCAAGATGGGGTGGGAGGGCCCCCCCTCCAAGAGACCCAGTACTTC
abundance: .; v_gene: TRBV30; d_gene: .; j_gene: TRBJ2-7; CDR3aa: CASAGTYEQYF; CDR3nt: TGTGCCTCCGCAGGAACCTACGAGCAGTACTTC
abundance: .; v_gene: TRBV11-1; d_gene: TRBD2; j_gene: TRBJ2-1; CDR3aa: CASSRGLAVNEQFF; CDR3nt: TGTGCCAGCAGCAGGGGACTAGCGGTCAATGAGCAGTTCTTC
abundance: .; v_gene: TRBV19; d_gene: .; j_gene: TRBJ1-2; CDR3aa: CASRAGTPGRGGYTF; CDR3nt: TGTGCCAGTAGGGCCGGGACACCGGGGAGGGGCGGCTACACCTTC
abundance: once; v_gene: TRBV6-5; d_gene: TRBD1; j_gene: TRBJ2-7; CDR3aa: CASSYQALGTAYEQYF; CDR3nt: TGTGCCAGCAGTTACCAGGCCTTGGGGACAGCCTACGAGCAGTACTTC
abundance: .; v_gene: TRBV18; d_gene: TRBD1; j_gene: TRBJ2-3; CDR3aa: CASSRDSSDTQYF; CDR3nt: TGTGCCAGCTCCAGGGACAGTAGTGATACGCAGTATTTT
abundance: .; v_gene: TRBV21-1; d_gene: .; j_gene: TRBJ2-5; CDR3aa: CAKGGAETQYF; CDR3nt: TGTGCCAAAGGGGGCGCAGAGACCCAGTACTTC